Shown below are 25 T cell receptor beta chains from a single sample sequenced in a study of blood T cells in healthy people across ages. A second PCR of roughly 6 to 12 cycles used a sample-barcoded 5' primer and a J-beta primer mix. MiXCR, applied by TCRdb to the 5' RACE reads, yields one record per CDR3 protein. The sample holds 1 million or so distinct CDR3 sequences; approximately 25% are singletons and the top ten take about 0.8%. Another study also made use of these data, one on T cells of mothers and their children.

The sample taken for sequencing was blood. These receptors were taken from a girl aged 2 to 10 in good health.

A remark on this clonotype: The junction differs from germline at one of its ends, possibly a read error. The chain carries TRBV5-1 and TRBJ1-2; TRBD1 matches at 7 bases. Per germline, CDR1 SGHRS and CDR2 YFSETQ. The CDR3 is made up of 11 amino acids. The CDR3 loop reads CASSLEGTEYF. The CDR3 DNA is TGCGCCAGCAGCTTGGAAGGGACAGAGTACTTC.

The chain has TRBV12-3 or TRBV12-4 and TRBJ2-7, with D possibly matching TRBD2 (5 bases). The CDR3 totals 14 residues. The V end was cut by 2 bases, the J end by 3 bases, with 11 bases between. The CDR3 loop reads CASSLREYDYEQYF. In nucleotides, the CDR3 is TGTGCCAGCAGTTTAAGGGAGTATGACTACGAGCAGTACTTC.

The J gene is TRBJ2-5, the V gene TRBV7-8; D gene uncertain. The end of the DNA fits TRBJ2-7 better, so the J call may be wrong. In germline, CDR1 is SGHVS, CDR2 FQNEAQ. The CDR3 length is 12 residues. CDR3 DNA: TGTGCCAGCAGCGTCCCTCCCTACGAGCAGTACTTC. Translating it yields CASSVPPYEQYF.

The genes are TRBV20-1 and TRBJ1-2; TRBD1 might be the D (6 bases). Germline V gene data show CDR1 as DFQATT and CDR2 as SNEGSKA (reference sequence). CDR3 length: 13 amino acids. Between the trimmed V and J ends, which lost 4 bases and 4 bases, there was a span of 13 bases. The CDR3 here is CSAIEGEGYGYTF. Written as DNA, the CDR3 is TGCAGTGCTATTGAGGGGGAGGGCTATGGCTACACCTTC.

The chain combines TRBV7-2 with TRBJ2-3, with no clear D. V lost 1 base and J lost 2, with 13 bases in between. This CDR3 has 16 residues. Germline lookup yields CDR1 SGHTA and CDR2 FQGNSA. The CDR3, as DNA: TGTGCCAGCAGCTTAGGTCGGTTCCCCCACACAGATACGCAGTATTTT. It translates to CASSLGRFPHTDTQYF.

The CDR3 bases are TGTGCCAGCGACGGGCGGGAGTTCACAGATACGCAGTATTTT. Translating it yields CASDGREFTDTQYF. This chain links TRBV12-3 or TRBV12-4 with TRBJ2-3; 7 bases are a match to TRBD2. Germline trimming cut 8 bases from V and 2 bases from J; bases unmatched to any gene: 7. CDR3 length: 14 residues.

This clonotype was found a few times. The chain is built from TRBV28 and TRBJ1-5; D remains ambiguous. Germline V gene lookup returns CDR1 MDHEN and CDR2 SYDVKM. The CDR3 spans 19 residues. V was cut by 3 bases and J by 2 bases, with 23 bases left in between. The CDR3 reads CASSFQAGLWSFGNQPQHF. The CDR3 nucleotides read TGTGCCAGCAGTTTTCAGGCCGGCCTGTGGTCGTTTGGCAATCAGCCCCAGCATTTT.

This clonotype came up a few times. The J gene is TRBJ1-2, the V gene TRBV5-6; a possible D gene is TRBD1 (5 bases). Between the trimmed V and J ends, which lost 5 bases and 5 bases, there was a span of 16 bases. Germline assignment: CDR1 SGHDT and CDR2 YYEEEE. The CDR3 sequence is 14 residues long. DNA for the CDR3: TGTGCCAGCAGTACAGGATTTCCTGGTTATGGCTACACCTTC. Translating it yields CASSTGFPGYGYTF.

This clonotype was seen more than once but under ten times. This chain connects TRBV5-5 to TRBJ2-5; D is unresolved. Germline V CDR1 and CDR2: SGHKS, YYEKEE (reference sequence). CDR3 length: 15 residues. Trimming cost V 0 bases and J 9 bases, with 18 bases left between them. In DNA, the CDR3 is TGTGCCAGCAGCTTGGGAGATGGTTTGTACGCGGCCCAGTACTTC. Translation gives CASSLGDGLYAAQYF. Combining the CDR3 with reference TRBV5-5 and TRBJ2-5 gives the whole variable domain DAGVTQSPTHLIKTRGQQVTLRCSPISGHKSVSWYQQVLGQGPQFIFQYYEKEERGRGNFPDRFSARQFPNYSSELNVNALLLGDSALYLCASSLGDGLYAAQYFGPGTRLLVL.

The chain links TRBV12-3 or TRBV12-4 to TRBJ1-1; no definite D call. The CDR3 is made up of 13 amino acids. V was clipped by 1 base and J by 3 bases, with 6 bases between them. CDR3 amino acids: CASSLGMDTEAFF. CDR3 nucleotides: TGTGCCAGCAGTTTAGGGATGGACACTGAAGCTTTCTTT.

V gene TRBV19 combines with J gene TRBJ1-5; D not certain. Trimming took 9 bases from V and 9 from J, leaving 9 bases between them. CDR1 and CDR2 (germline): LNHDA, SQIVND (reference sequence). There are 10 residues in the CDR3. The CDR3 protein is CASNLRPQHF. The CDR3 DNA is TGTGCCAGCAACCTTCGGCCCCAGCATTTT.

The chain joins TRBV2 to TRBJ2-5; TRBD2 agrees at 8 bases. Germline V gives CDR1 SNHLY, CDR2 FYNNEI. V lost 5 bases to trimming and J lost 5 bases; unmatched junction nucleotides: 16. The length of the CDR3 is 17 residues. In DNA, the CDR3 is TGTGCCAGCAGTCCCTCCCACCGAAGCGGGAGTGGGGAGACCCAGTACTTC. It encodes CASSPSHRSGSGETQYF.

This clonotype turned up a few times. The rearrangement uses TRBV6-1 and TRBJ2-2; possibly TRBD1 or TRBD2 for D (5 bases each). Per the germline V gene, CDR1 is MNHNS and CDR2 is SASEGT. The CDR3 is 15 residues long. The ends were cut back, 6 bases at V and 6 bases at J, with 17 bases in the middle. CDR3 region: CASRAGSVIPGELFF. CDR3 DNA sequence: TGTGCCAGCAGGGCAGGGAGTGTGATACCCGGGGAGCTGTTTTTT.

The CDR3 here is CASSGEGNPHLNTGELFF. DNA for the CDR3: TGTGCCAGCAGTGGGGAAGGGAATCCGCACTTGAACACCGGGGAGCTGTTTTTT. V usage is TRBV2 and J usage is TRBJ2-2; D not certain. CDR3 length: 18 residues. The V end lost 4 bases, the J end lost 1 base, and 19 bases lay between the germline ends. Germline CDR1 is SNHLY and CDR2 is FYNNEI.

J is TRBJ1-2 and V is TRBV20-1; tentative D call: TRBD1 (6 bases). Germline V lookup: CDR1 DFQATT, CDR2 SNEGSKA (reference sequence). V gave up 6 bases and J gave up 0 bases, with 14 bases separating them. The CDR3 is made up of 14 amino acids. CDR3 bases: TGCAGTGCGAGGACAGCCCTTTCTAACTATGGCTACACCTTC. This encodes CSARTALSNYGYTF.

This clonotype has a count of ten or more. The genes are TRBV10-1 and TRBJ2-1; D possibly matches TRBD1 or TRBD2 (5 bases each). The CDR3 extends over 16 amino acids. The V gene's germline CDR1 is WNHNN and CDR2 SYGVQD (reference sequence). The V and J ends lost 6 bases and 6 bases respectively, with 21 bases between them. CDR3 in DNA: TGCGCCAGCAGGGAGCCCAGGGACCGAGAACGCAATGAGCAGTTCTTC. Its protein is CASREPRDRERNEQFF.

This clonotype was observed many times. CDR3 in amino acids: CASSATETQYF. The CDR3 DNA sequence: TGTGCCAGCAGCGCAACAGAGACCCAGTACTTC. The rearrangement uses TRBV7-9 and TRBJ2-5; no clear D. CDR3 size: 11 residues. CDR1 is SEHNR and CDR2 is FQNEAQ in the germline V gene (reference sequence). V gave up 5 bases and J gave up 4 bases, with 5 bases separating them.

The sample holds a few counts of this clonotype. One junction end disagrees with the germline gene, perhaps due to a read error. The CDR3 nucleotides read TGTGCCAGCAGTTTTTGGGGGGGCAAGACTCAGTACTTC. This sequence encodes CASSFWGGKTQYF. This sequence joins TRBV12-3 or TRBV12-4 and TRBJ2-5, with a possible D match to TRBD2 (7 bases). The CDR3 contains 13 residues.

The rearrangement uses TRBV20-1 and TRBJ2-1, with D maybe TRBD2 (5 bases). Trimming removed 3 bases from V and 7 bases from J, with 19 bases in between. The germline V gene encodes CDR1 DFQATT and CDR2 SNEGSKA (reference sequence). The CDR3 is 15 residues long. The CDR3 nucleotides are TGCAGTGCTAGCCTTCTAGCCGGAGCCGGGAATGAGCAGTTCTTC. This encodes CSASLLAGAGNEQFF.

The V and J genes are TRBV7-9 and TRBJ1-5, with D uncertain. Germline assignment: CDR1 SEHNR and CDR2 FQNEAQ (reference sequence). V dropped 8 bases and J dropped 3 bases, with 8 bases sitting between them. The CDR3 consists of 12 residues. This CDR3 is CASSIDNQPQHF. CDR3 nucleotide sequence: TGTGCCAGCTCAATTGACAATCAGCCCCAGCATTTT.

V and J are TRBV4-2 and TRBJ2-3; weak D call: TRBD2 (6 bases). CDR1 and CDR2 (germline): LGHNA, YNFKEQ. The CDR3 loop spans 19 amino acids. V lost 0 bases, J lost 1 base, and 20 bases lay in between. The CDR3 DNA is TGTGCCAGCAGCCAAGATCCAAGCGGGCCTCCCCCTCGCACAGATACGCAGTATTTT. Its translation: CASSQDPSGPPPRTDTQYF.

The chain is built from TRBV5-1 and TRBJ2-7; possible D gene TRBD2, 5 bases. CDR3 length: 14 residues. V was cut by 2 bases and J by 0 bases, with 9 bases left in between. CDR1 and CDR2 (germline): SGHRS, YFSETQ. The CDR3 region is CASSFTADSYEQYF. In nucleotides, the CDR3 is TGCGCCAGCAGCTTTACAGCGGACTCCTACGAGCAGTACTTC.

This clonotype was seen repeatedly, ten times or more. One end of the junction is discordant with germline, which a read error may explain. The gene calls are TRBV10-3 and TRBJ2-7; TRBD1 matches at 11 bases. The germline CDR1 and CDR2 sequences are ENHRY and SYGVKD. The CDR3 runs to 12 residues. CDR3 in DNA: TGTGCCATCAGTGAGTCCGGACAGGGGGCTTCCTTC. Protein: CAISESGQGASF.

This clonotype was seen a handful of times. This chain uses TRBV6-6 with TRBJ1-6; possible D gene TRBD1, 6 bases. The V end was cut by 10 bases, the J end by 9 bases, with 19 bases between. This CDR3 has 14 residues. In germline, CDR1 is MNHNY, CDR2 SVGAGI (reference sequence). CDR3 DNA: TGTGCCACTTCGGGGGGGCAGGGAGGTTCACCCCTCCACTTT. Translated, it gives CATSGGQGGSPLHF.

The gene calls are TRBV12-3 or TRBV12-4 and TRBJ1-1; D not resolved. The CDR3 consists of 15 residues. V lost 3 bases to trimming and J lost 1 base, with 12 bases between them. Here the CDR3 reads CASSLLGPQNTEAFF. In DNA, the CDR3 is TGTGCCAGCAGTTTGCTCGGACCCCAGAACACTGAAGCTTTCTTT.